This TCR beta chain was sequenced during a study of T cells in localized non-small cell lung cancer. The study, taken as a whole, reports: Maximal T cell clonality occurred in uninvolved adjacent lung, with tumor ranking below it. Sequence data derive from only one tumor region, so heterogeneity remains possible. Higher T cell density in the blood was associated with longer overall survival, whereas higher adjacent-lung clonality associated with shorter survival. Researchers found a median around 50 of the top 100 tumor clones in adjacent lung.

This CDR3 region has 15 residues. The germline V gene encodes CDR1 SGHNT and CDR2 YENEEA. The V end was cut by 4 bases, the J end by 8 bases, with 17 bases between. This clone was seen a handful of times. Its antigen remains unknown. Using immunoSEQ multiplex PCR, the repertoire was profiled, and TCRdb retains in-frame clones only, with some absent. This table holds more than 2,000 clones, about two fifths found once. The gene calls are TRBV11-3 and TRBJ1-4; D may be TRBD1 (6 bases). Sequences were derived from lung tumor tissue, sampled before any cancer treatment. The sequence was collected from a male donor older than 55 with stage I squamous cell lung carcinoma. This CDR3 is CASSSGRGPGEKLFF. CDR3 DNA: TGTGCCAGCAGCTCCGGCAGGGGTCCGGGGGAAAAACTGTTTTTT. Full variable domain (rest looked up from reference TRBV11-3 and TRBJ1-4): EAGVVQSPRYKIIEKKQPVAFWCNPISGHNTLYWYLQNLGQGPELLIRYENEEAVDDSQLPKDRFSAERLKGVDSTLKIQPAELGDSAVYLCASSSGRGPGEKLFFGSGTQLSVL.